These 26 T cell receptor beta chains were sequenced from one sample in a study of Ad26.COV2.S vaccination and SARS-CoV-2 variants. Treatment defined: over 15 received Ad26.COV2.S at low or high dose, single or two shots; roughly five received placebo; per-sample allocation not given. The samples date from day 63 after the first vaccine or placebo injection. TCRdb's copy holds only in-frame clones and misses some; the assay was immunoSEQ multiplex PCR. The profile shows a few hundred thousand clones, around nine tenths of them singletons. The material was peripheral blood, obtained in a trial of Ad26.COV2.S vaccine versus placebo. These receptors were collected from a person between 18 and 65 years old who received the Ad26.COV2.S COVID-19 vaccine or a placebo.

The DNA of the CDR3 is TGTGCCAGCAGCCAAGATCCCCGGGTTCCCACAGATACGCAGTATTTT. It yields the protein CASSQDPRVPTDTQYF. The chain links TRBV3-1 (or the pseudogene TRBV3-2) to TRBJ2-3; the D is unclear. Looked up from germline, CDR1 is LGHDT and CDR2 is YNNKEL (reference sequence). With 0 bases removed from V and 2 bases from J, the gap between germline ends came to 12 bases. The CDR3 is 16 amino acids.

As to this clone: The same CDR3 can be traced to other DNA sequences in this sample. The rearrangement links TRBV5-1 to TRBJ2-7; 11 nucleotides align to TRBD2. Germline CDR1 is SGHRS and CDR2 is YFSETQ. V dropped 5 bases and J dropped 1; count of bases not matched to a gene: 5. The CDR3 is 15 amino acids. The chain's CDR3 is CASSWLAGGSYEQYF. Written as DNA, the CDR3 is TGCGCCAGCAGTTGGCTAGCGGGAGGTTCCTACGAGCAGTACTTC. Supplemented by reference TRBV5-1 and TRBJ2-7, the full variable domain reads KAGVTQTPRYLIKTRGQQVTLSCSPISGHRSVSWYQQTPGQGLQFLFEYFSETQRNKGNFPGRFSGRQFSNSRSEMNVSTLELGDSALYLCASSWLAGGSYEQYFGPGTRLTVT.

On this clone: An end of the junction differs from the germline gene, which may be a read error. The CDR3 DNA is TGTGCCAGCAGTGACTCCGGGACAGGGTCGTACGAGCAGTACTTC. Protein sequence: CASSDSGTGSYEQYF. The J gene is TRBJ2-7, the V gene TRBV6-5; 9 nucleotides align to TRBD1. CDR3 length equals 15 residues. Germline V gene lookup returns CDR1 MNHEY and CDR2 SVGAGI.

The rearrangement uses TRBV6-5 and TRBJ1-1; 8 nucleotides match TRBD1. With V trimmed by 8 bases and J by 1 base, 9 bases remained unmatched. CDR3 size: 15 residues. Looked up from germline, CDR1 is MNHEY and CDR2 is SVGAGI. CDR3 loop: CASGQGLVGNTEAFF. Here the CDR3 DNA reads TGTGCCAGCGGACAGGGATTGGTCGGGAACACTGAAGCTTTCTTT.

V and J are TRBV19 and TRBJ2-5; 14 bases match TRBD2. After removal of 5 bases from V and 4 bases from J, the junction contained 3 bases not matched to a gene. This CDR3 is 15 amino acids long. CDR1 is LNHDA, CDR2 SQIVND, per germline (reference sequence). CDR3 DNA: TGTGCCAGTAGTGGCGGACTAGCGGGAGGAGAGACCCAGTACTTC. The encoded protein is CASSGGLAGGETQYF.

This sequence joins TRBV6-5 and TRBJ2-4; D call uncertain. This CDR3 region has 16 residues. Germline V gene sequence: CDR1 MNHEY, CDR2 SVGAGI. Trimming shortened V by 4 bases and J by 2 bases, and 15 bases separated the two germline ends. For the CDR3, the DNA is TGTGCCAGCAGTTCTCCCTATTTGAGTACCAAAAACATTCAGTACTTC. Protein product: CASSSPYLSTKNIQYF.

This clone was recorded only once. CDR3 sequence: CASSIRAGAASGELFF. The CDR3 region has the DNA TGTGCCAGTAGTATTCGAGCGGGAGCTGCCTCCGGGGAGCTGTTTTTT. The chain couples TRBV19 to TRBJ2-2; TRBD2 matches 8 bases. Germline values: CDR1 LNHDA, CDR2 SQIVND (reference sequence). This CDR3 comprises 16 residues. Germline trimming cut 3 bases from V and 6 bases from J; bases unmatched to any gene: 9.

The V gene is TRBV18, the J gene TRBJ2-1; D not resolved. CDR1 and CDR2 (germline): KGHSH, LQKENI. Trimming took off 2 bases at V and 7 bases at J, with 18 bases between the two ends. This CDR3 has 16 amino acids. The CDR3 loop is CASSPDNSVRLNEQFF. Here the CDR3 DNA reads TGTGCCAGCTCACCAGATAATTCGGTCCGGTTGAATGAGCAGTTCTTC.

The chain couples TRBV6-5 to TRBJ2-1; a weak D match, TRBD2 (5 bases). Germline CDR1 and CDR2: MNHEY and SVGAGI. Between the trimmed V and J ends, which lost 7 bases and 5 bases, there was a span of 18 bases. This CDR3 is 15 amino acids long. The CDR3 coding sequence is TGTGCCAGCACCGGGAACCGAGGCCCTAACAATGAGCAGTTCTTC. This encodes CASTGNRGPNNEQFF.

The chain is built from TRBV11-3 and TRBJ2-1; 8 bases map to TRBD2. The CDR3 covers 15 residues. Germline-derived CDR1 and CDR2 are SGHNT and YENEEA. After removal of 5 bases from V and 2 bases from J, the junction contained 5 bases not matched to a gene. The chain's CDR3 is CASSRGGDTYNEQFF. CDR3 DNA sequence: TGTGCCAGCAGCCGGGGGGGAGACACCTACAATGAGCAGTTCTTC.

This clone was counted a single time. The CDR3 bases are TGTGCCAGCAGCTTGGCCGGGACAGGAAGCTCCTACAATGAGCAGTTCTTC. This gives the protein CASSLAGTGSSYNEQFF. The chain is built from TRBV7-2 and TRBJ2-1; 8 nucleotides line up with TRBD1. V gave up 3 bases and J gave up 0 bases; unmatched junction bases: 7. There are 17 residues in the CDR3. Germline V gene lookup returns CDR1 SGHTA and CDR2 FQGNSA.

The rearrangement joins TRBV19 to TRBJ1-6; TRBD1 might be the D (6 bases). Deletions cut 7 bases from V and 7 bases from J, with 11 bases between. CDR1 and CDR2 (germline): LNHDA, SQIVND (reference sequence). This CDR3 region has 13 residues. CDR3 residues: CASKDRTNSPLHF. The CDR3 nucleotides read TGTGCCAGTAAGGACAGAACAAATTCACCCCTCCACTTT.

The genes are TRBV9 and TRBJ1-1; D unclear. Per germline, CDR1 SGDLS and CDR2 YYNGEE. V lost 0 bases to trimming and J lost 4 bases, with 10 bases between them. The length of the CDR3 is 14 residues. CDR3 protein: CASSVAAEPTEAFF. The CDR3 nucleotides are TGTGCCAGCAGCGTAGCGGCAGAACCCACTGAAGCTTTCTTT. Filled out from reference TRBV9 and TRBJ1-1, the complete variable domain reads DSGVTQTPKHLITATGQRVTLRCSPRSGDLSVYWYQQSLDQGLQFLIQYYNGEERAKGNILERFSAQQFPDLHSELNLSSLELGDSALYFCASSVAAEPTEAFFGQGTRLTVV.

CDR3 sequence (DNA): TGTGCCAGCAGCTTAGCTCGGCAAGCCAAAAACATTCAGTACTTC. It yields the protein CASSLARQAKNIQYF. The chain couples TRBV13 to TRBJ2-4; D uncertain. Trimming took 1 base from V and 0 from J, leaving 7 bases between them. In germline, CDR1 is PRHDT, CDR2 FYEKMQ (reference sequence). The CDR3 is 15 residues long.

The J gene is TRBJ1-2, the V gene TRBV25-1; D is undetermined. The CDR3 is 13 amino acids. The germline V gene has CDR1 MGHDK and CDR2 SYGVNS. V lost 7 bases, J lost 4 bases, and 13 bases lay in between. CDR3 DNA sequence: TGTGCCAGCACGTGGGCAGGAGGCTATGGCTACACCTTC. Translated, it gives CASTWAGGYGYTF.

The chain uses TRBV19 and TRBJ1-2, with D possibly matching TRBD1 (5 bases). CDR1 and CDR2 from the germline V gene are LNHDA and SQIVND (reference sequence). This CDR3 comprises 12 residues. Trimming pared 4 bases from V and 10 bases from J, leaving 13 bases between. The CDR3 nucleotides read TGTGCCAGTAGTAACACACGACAGAACTACACCTTC. Residues: CASSNTRQNYTF.

The chain joins TRBV15 to TRBJ2-1, with D perhaps TRBD1 or TRBD2 (5 bases each). This CDR3 has 16 residues. The germline V gene encodes CDR1 LNHNV and CDR2 YYDKDF (reference sequence). The V end lost 0 bases, the J end lost 4 bases, and 13 bases lay between the germline ends. The CDR3 DNA sequence: TGTGCCACCAGCAGAGATCGAGCTGGGGGATACAATGAGCAGTTCTTC. Translated: CATSRDRAGGYNEQFF.

The V and J genes are TRBV6-2 or TRBV6-3 and TRBJ1-5; D not resolved. Trimming cost V 8 bases and J 3 bases, with 23 bases left between them. The germline V gene has CDR1 MNHEY and CDR2 SVGEGT. The CDR3 is 17 residues long. CDR3 DNA sequence: TGTGCCAGCGGCCCGACGGTGATTCACGGGGTCAATCAGCCCCAGCATTTT. Translation: CASGPTVIHGVNQPQHF.

V and J are TRBV7-3 and TRBJ2-1; 12 bases are shared with TRBD2. Germline V gene sequence: CDR1 SGHTA, CDR2 FQGTGA. There are 20 residues in the CDR3. V lost 2 bases, J lost 5 bases, and 16 bases stayed unmatched. The CDR3 bases are TGTGCCAGCAGCTTACGGGGGTTTAGGACTAGCGGGACCGAAGACAATGAGCAGTTCTTC. Translating it yields CASSLRGFRTSGTEDNEQFF.

V and J are TRBV3-1 (or the pseudogene TRBV3-2) and TRBJ1-5, with 8 bases matching TRBD1. The CDR3 consists of 14 residues. Germline lookup yields CDR1 LGHDT and CDR2 YNNKEL (reference sequence). Unmatched junction bases numbered 3, after V lost 1 base and J lost 7 bases. CDR3 amino acids: CASSQGTGPQPQHF. The CDR3 DNA reads as TGTGCCAGCAGCCAAGGGACAGGGCCCCAGCCCCAGCATTTT.

V usage is TRBV6-5 and J usage is TRBJ2-2, with TRBD1 matching over 8 bases. Germline values: CDR1 MNHEY, CDR2 SVGAGI. This CDR3 is built from 14 residues. With V trimmed by 6 bases and J by 4 bases, 4 bases remained unmatched. The CDR3 region is CASRSTGGTGELFF. CDR3 nucleotides: TGTGCCAGCAGGTCTACAGGGGGCACCGGGGAGCTGTTTTTT.

This clone was detected only once. The chain recombines TRBV11-2 with TRBJ1-1, with D uncertain. V shed 1 base and J shed 1 base, with 10 bases lying between them. Germline loops: CDR1 SGHAT, CDR2 FQNNGV. This CDR3 comprises 15 residues. CDR3 sequence reads: CASSLGARANTEAFF. CDR3 in DNA: TGTGCCAGCAGCTTAGGTGCGAGGGCGAACACTGAAGCTTTCTTT.

CDR3 residues: CASSLGLGNTEAFF. The CDR3 DNA is TGTGCCAGCAGCTTGGGGTTGGGGAACACTGAAGCTTTCTTT. The chain recombines TRBV5-4 with TRBJ1-1, with D unclear. Germline CDR1 and CDR2: SGHNT and YYREEE (reference sequence). The CDR3 consists of 14 residues. Between the trimmed V and J ends, which lost 0 bases and 1 base, there was a span of 7 bases.

This chain links TRBV6-1 with TRBJ1-5, with D uncertain. There are 15 residues in the CDR3. In germline, CDR1 is MNHNS, CDR2 SASEGT. V lost 1 base to trimming and J lost 7 bases, with 14 bases between them. The CDR3: CASSEENWDSQPQHF. The DNA for the CDR3 is TGTGCCAGCAGTGAAGAGAACTGGGATTCCCAGCCCCAGCATTTT.

This chain connects TRBV4-3 to TRBJ2-3, with D perhaps TRBD1 or TRBD2 (6 bases each). V was clipped by 0 bases and J by 4 bases, with 17 bases between them. This CDR3 is built from 17 residues. Germline V gene sequence: CDR1 LGHNA, CDR2 YSLEER. DNA of the CDR3: TGCGCCAGCAGCCAAGATAGGGGGGCAGGGGCGGCAGATACGCAGTATTTT. Its protein product is CASSQDRGAGAADTQYF.

The chain combines TRBV7-8 with TRBJ1-5; D is perhaps TRBD1 (6 bases). CDR3 length equals 15 residues. The ends were cut back, 5 bases at V and 0 bases at J, with 11 bases in the middle. Germline V CDR1 and CDR2: SGHVS, FQNEAQ. CDR3 protein: CASSETGISNQPQHF. The CDR3 DNA reads as TGTGCCAGCAGCGAGACAGGAATTAGCAATCAGCCCCAGCATTTT.